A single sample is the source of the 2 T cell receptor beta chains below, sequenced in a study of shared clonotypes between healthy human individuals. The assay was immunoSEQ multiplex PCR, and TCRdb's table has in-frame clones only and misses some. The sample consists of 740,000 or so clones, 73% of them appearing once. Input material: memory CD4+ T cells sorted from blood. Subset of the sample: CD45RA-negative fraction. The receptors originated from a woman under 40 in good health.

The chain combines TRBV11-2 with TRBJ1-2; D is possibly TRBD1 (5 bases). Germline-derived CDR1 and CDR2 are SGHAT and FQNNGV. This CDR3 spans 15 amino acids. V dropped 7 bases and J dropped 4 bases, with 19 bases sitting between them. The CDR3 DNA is TGTGCCAGCACCAAGGAGAGGGGCCGATCCTATGGCTACACCTTC. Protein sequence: CASTKERGRSYGYTF.

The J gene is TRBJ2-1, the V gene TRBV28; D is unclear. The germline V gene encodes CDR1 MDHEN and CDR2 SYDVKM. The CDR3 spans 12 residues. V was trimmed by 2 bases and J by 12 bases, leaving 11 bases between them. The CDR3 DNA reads TGTGCCAGCAGTTTAAGACACGTTGGGCAGTTCTTC. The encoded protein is CASSLRHVGQFF.